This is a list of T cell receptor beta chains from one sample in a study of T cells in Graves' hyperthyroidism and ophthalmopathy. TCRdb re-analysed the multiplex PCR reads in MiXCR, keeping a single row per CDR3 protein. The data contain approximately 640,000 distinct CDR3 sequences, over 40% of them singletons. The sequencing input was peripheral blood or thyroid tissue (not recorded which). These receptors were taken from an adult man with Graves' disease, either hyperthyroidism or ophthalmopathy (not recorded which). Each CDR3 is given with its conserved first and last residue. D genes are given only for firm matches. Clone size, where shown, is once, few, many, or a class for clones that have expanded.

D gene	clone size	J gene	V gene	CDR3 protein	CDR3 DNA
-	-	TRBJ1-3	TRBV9	CASSSTDFPGNTIYF	TGTGCCAGCAGCTCGACAGATTTCCCTGGAAACACCATATATTTT
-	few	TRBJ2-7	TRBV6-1	CASSALDRDTYEQYF	TGTGCCAGCAGTGCTCTGGACAGAGACACCTACGAGCAGTACTTC
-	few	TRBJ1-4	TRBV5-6	CASSLRGVGGEKLFF	TGTGCCAGCAGCTTGAGGGGGGTCGGCGGAGAAAAACTGTTTTTT
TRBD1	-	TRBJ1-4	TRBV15	CATSSGQGGEKLFF	TGTGCCACCAGCTCGGGACAGGGAGGTGAAAAACTGTTTTTT
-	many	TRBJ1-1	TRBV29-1	CSVGSGIGAFF	TGCAGCGTTGGCTCGGGTATAGGAGCTTTCTTT
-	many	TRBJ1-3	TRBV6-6	CASSYDNSGNTIYF	TGTGCCAGCAGTTACGATAACTCTGGAAACACCATATATTTT
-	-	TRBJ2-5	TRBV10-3	CAISETRQETQYF	TGTGCCATCAGTGAGACTAGACAAGAGACCCAGTACTTC
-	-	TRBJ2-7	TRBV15	CATSTAPPEQYF	TGTGCCACCAGCACCGCCCCGCCCGAGCAGTACTTC
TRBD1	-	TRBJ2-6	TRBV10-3	CAISEPQDRVLTF	TGTGCCATCAGTGAGCCGCAGGACAGGGTCCTGACTTTC
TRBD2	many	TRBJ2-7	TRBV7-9	CASSSGLAGVGQYF	TGTGCCAGCAGCTCGGGACTAGCGGGAGTTGGGCAGTACTTC
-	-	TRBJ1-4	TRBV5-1	CASSGARVTSTVNEKLFF	TGCGCCAGCAGCGGGGCCAGGGTTACATCGACCGTTAATGAAAAACTGTTTTTT
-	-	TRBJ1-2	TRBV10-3	CAISTTFGTSGYTF	TGTGCCATCAGCACCACTTTCGGGACATCTGGCTACACCTTC
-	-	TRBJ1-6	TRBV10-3	CAISGLGQGNSPLHF	TGTGCCATCAGTGGGTTAGGGCAGGGAAATTCACCCCTCCACTTT
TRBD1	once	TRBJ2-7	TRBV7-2	CATDRGQRTGEQYF	TGTGCCACCGACAGGGGTCAGAGAACCGGCGAGCAGTACTTC
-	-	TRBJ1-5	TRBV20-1	CSARVQHGNQPQHF	TGCAGTGCTAGAGTCCAGCACGGCAATCAGCCCCAGCATTTT
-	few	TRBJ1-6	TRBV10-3	CAISESTAPNSPLHF	TGTGCCATCAGTGAGTCGACAGCGCCGAATTCACCCCTCCACTTT
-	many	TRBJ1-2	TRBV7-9	CASSYSEGYTF	TGTGCCAGCAGCTACAGTGAGGGCTACACCTTC
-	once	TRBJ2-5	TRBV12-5	CASRLGGGETQYF	TGTGCTAGTCGGCTAGGAGGCGGAGAGACCCAGTACTTC
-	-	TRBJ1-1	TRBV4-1	CASSHYSAPEAFF	TGCGCCAGCAGCCACTACTCGGCGCCTGAAGCTTTCTTT
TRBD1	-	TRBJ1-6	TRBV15	CATSSGRGDSPLHF	TGTGCCACCAGCAGCGGCAGGGGGGATTCACCCCTCCACTTT
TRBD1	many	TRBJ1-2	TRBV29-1	CSVPDRAANYGYTF	TGCAGCGTTCCGGACAGGGCCGCTAACTATGGCTACACCTTC
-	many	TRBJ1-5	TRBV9	CASSASYSNQPQHF	TGTGCCAGCAGCGCCTCCTATAGCAATCAGCCCCAGCATTTT
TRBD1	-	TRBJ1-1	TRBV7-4	CASSATDRVGIGAFF	TGTGCCAGCAGCGCCACCGACAGGGTGGGAATCGGGGCTTTCTTT
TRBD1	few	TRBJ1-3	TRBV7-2	CASSLVRGTGRNTIYF	TGTGCCAGCAGCTTAGTCCGGGGGACAGGTCGAAACACCATATATTTT
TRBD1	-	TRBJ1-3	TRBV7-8	CASSLVVAGGAGNTIYF	TGTGCCAGCAGCTTAGTAGTTGCAGGGGGCGCCGGAAACACCATATATTTT
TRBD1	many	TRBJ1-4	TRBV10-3	CAISDGGTEFNEKLFF	TGTGCCATCAGTGACGGTGGGACAGAATTTAATGAAAAACTGTTTTTT
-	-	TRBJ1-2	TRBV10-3	CAISDTMDGFYGYTF	TGTGCCATCAGCGACACTATGGACGGATTCTATGGCTACACCTTC
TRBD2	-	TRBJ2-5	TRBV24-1	CATSAKRGTSGPETQYF	TGTGCCACCAGTGCTAAGCGGGGGACTAGCGGCCCAGAGACCCAGTACTTC
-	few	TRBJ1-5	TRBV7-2	CASSVTTGDRHQPQHF	TGTGCCAGCAGCGTCACTACCGGGGACCGCCATCAGCCCCAGCATTTT
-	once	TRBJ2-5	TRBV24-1	CATSEAGRAQETQYF	TGTGCCACCAGTGAGGCCGGACGGGCTCAAGAGACCCAGTACTTC
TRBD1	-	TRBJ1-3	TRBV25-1	CASSDPGTGGMNTIYF	TGTGCCAGCAGTGACCCCGGGACAGGGGGCATGAACACCATATATTTT
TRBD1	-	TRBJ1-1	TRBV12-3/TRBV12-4	CASTPGQRQAFF	TGTGCCAGCACCCCGGGACAGAGACAAGCTTTCTTT
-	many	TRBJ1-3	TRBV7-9	CASSHSSSGNTIYF	TGTGCCAGCAGCCATTCTAGCTCTGGAAACACCATATATTTT
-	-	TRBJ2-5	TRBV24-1	CATRQETQYF	TGTGCCACCAGGCAAGAGACCCAGTACTTC
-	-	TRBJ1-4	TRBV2	CASSLYTGEKLFF	TGTGCCAGCAGCCTTTATACAGGGGAAAAACTGTTTTTT
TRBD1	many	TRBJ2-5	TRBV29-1	CSIQGDRGYETQYF	TGCAGCATCCAAGGGGACAGGGGTTACGAGACCCAGTACTTC
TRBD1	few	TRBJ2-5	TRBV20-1	CSATGQGQETQYF	TGCAGTGCTACCGGACAGGGACAAGAGACCCAGTACTTC
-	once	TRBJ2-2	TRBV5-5	CASSLQGAGKLFF	TGCGCCAGCAGCCTGCAGGGTGCAGGGAAGCTGTTTTTT
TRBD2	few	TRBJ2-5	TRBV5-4	CASSHVWGGGEETQYF	TGTGCCAGCAGCCACGTATGGGGCGGGGGGGAAGAGACCCAGTACTTC
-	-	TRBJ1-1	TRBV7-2	CASSSRVLDTEAFF	TGTGCCAGCAGCTCGCGCGTGTTAGACACTGAAGCTTTCTTT